One sample yielded the 27 T cell receptor beta chains listed below, sequenced in a study of T cell responses to AZD1222 COVID-19 vaccine. TCRdb's table, derived via immunoSEQ multiplex PCR, lists solely in-frame clones and lacks some. Of approximately 50,000 clones in the sample, 80% were seen once. The sample here was peripheral blood, taken 28 days after the second AZD1222 dose. All receptors come from an adult who received the AZD1222 COVID-19 vaccine.

The chain uses TRBV19 and TRBJ2-7, with TRBD1 identical over 9 bases. The CDR3 runs 13 residues. CDR1 is LNHDA and CDR2 is SQIVND in the germline V gene (reference sequence). The V segment lost 7 bases and the J segment 5 bases; nucleotides outside the gene matches: 6. The CDR3 region has the DNA TGTGCCAGTAAGGGACAGGGAAAAGACGAGCAGTACTTC. Translating gives CASKGQGKDEQYF.

The V gene is TRBV2, the J gene TRBJ2-5, with 8 bases identical to TRBD2. V shed 6 bases and J 3 bases; nucleotides not matched to a gene: 9. Germline V gene sequence: CDR1 SNHLY, CDR2 FYNNEI. The CDR3 covers 15 residues. The CDR3 DNA sequence: TGTGCCAGCAGGCCAGGGACTAGTCGAGAAGAGACCCAGTACTTC. This codes for CASRPGTSREETQYF.

The chain uses TRBV6-5 and TRBJ1-6; 7 nucleotides match TRBD1. CDR1 is MNHEY and CDR2 is SVGAGI in the germline V gene. This CDR3 contains 14 residues. J gave up 6 bases and V 6 bases, and 5 bases lay outside the gene matches. The CDR3 DNA reads as TGTGCCAGCAGGAGGGACAGAAGTAATTCACCCCTCCACTTT. Translating it yields CASRRDRSNSPLHF.

The gene calls are TRBV6-1 and TRBJ1-5; D not resolved. CDR3 length equals 14 residues. In germline, CDR1 is MNHNS, CDR2 SASEGT. Trimming stripped 2 bases from V and 3 bases from J, with 8 bases between. CDR3 in amino acids: CASSESSYNQPQHF. The CDR3 DNA reads as TGTGCCAGCAGTGAATCGAGTTACAATCAGCCCCAGCATTTT.

The sample holds a few counts of this clone. This chain joins TRBV7-9 and TRBJ1-2, with D perhaps TRBD1 (6 bases). Between the trimmed V and J ends, which lost 1 base and 5 bases, there was a span of 14 bases. Germline V gene data show CDR1 as SEHNR and CDR2 as FQNEAQ (reference sequence). The CDR3 is 15 residues long. For the CDR3, the DNA is TGTGCCAGCAGCTTAGGATTGCACAGGGAGTATGGCTACACCTTC. Translation gives CASSLGLHREYGYTF.

The V gene is TRBV6-6, the J gene TRBJ2-7, with 12 positions matching TRBD1. CDR3 length: 15 amino acids. V lost 4 bases, J lost 7 bases, and 8 bases stayed unmatched. Germline V gene lookup returns CDR1 MNHNY and CDR2 SVGAGI (reference sequence). DNA of the CDR3: TGTGCCAGCAGTTTCTCGGGACAGGGGGCGGGGGAGCAGTACTTC. Amino acids: CASSFSGQGAGEQYF.

The chain employs TRBV15 and TRBJ1-1, with a possible D match to TRBD1 (5 bases). V was trimmed by 5 bases and J by 5 bases, leaving 18 bases between them. The CDR3 is 15 residues long. Germline loops: CDR1 LNHNV, CDR2 YYDKDF (reference sequence). CDR3 nucleotides: TGTGCCACCAGCCAACGATGGGCAGGGAGGACTGAAGCTTTCTTT. As protein: CATSQRWAGRTEAFF.

The V gene is TRBV12-3 or TRBV12-4, the J gene TRBJ1-1; D not resolved. The V end was cut by 6 bases, the J end by 0 bases, with 8 bases between. The CDR3 covers 13 residues. The CDR3 loop is CASSVIMNTEAFF. In DNA form, the CDR3 reads TGTGCCAGCAGCGTTATTATGAACACTGAAGCTTTCTTT.

This rearrangement joins TRBV30 to TRBJ1-1, with D perhaps matching TRBD1 (5 bases). This CDR3 spans 15 amino acids. Germline V gene data show CDR1 as GTSNPN and CDR2 as SVGIG (reference sequence). The V end lost 3 bases, the J end lost 5 bases, and 19 bases lay between the germline ends. This CDR3 reads CAWSLRRVGDTEAFF. The CDR3 coding sequence is TGTGCCTGGAGCCTTAGACGGGTGGGGGATACTGAAGCTTTCTTT.

This rearrangement joins TRBV3-1 (or the pseudogene TRBV3-2) to TRBJ2-1; TRBD2 aligns across 9 bases. Unmatched junction bases numbered 6, after V lost 5 bases and J lost 10 bases. This CDR3 contains 13 residues. Germline V gene lookup returns CDR1 LGHDT and CDR2 YNNKEL (reference sequence). DNA for the CDR3: TGTGCCAGCAGCTTGGGACTAGCTAGGGAGCAGTTCTTC. Amino acid sequence: CASSLGLAREQFF.

V usage is TRBV28 and J usage is TRBJ1-2; 9 bases agree with TRBD1. The V and J ends lost 10 bases and 4 bases, in that order; junction bases with no gene match: 16. Germline CDR1 and CDR2: MDHEN and SYDVKM. The CDR3 has 16 residues. The chain's CDR3 is CATRGRTGTGFYGYTF. In DNA, the CDR3 is TGTGCCACCAGAGGTAGAACGGGGACAGGGTTCTATGGCTACACCTTC.

The chain joins TRBV6-5 to TRBJ1-5; D perhaps matches TRBD1 (5 bases). V gave up 9 bases and J gave up 4 bases, with 16 bases separating them. The CDR3 is 14 residues long. Germline V gene data show CDR1 as MNHEY and CDR2 as SVGAGI. CDR3 residues: CARSLRVENQPQHF. DNA for the CDR3: TGTGCCAGAAGCCTCAGGGTAGAAAATCAGCCCCAGCATTTT.

This chain joins TRBV2 and TRBJ2-7; 8 positions match TRBD1. The junction had 2 bases not matched to a gene; V was cut back by 4 bases and J by 3 bases. Germline CDR1 reads SNHLY; CDR2 reads FYNNEI. The CDR3 spans 13 residues. The CDR3 sequence: CASSGTGGYEQYV. For the CDR3, the DNA is TGTGCCAGCAGTGGAACAGGGGGCTACGAGCAGTACGTC.

The J gene is TRBJ1-1, the V gene TRBV7-9; no clear D. Germline CDR1 is SEHNR and CDR2 is FQNEAQ (reference sequence). V gave up 4 bases and J gave up 1 base, with 4 bases separating them. The CDR3 spans 12 residues. The CDR3 here is CASSSRNTEAFF. The CDR3, as DNA: TGTGCCAGCAGCTCGAGGAACACTGAAGCTTTCTTT.

This clone was observed a handful of times. The chain combines TRBV5-1 with TRBJ1-2; D is undetermined. The CDR3 is 15 amino acids. Trimming stripped 0 bases from V and 4 bases from J, with 13 bases between. Per germline, CDR1 SGHRS and CDR2 YFSETQ. CDR3 coding DNA: TGCGCCAGCAGCTTGGATGGATTTGGGCCCTATGGCTACACCTTC. Translation gives CASSLDGFGPYGYTF.

This chain joins TRBV10-3 and TRBJ1-2; D possibly corresponds to TRBD1 (6 bases). Germline V gene data show CDR1 as ENHRY and CDR2 as SYGVKD. Trimming stripped 4 bases from V and 8 bases from J, with 17 bases between. This CDR3 contains 14 residues. The CDR3 DNA reads as TGTGCCATCAGTGGGCCTACAGGGACGGAAGGCTACACCTTC. Encoded protein: CAISGPTGTEGYTF.

The chain has TRBV10-2 and TRBJ2-7, with no clear D. The CDR3 totals 15 residues. Trimming shortened V by 3 bases and J by 0 bases, and 12 bases separated the two germline ends. Per the germline V gene, CDR1 is WSHSY and CDR2 is SAAADI. CDR3 residues: CASSDMAMISYEQYV. CDR3 coding DNA: TGCGCCAGCAGTGACATGGCAATGATCTCCTACGAGCAGTACGTC.

The CDR3 DNA reads as TGCGCCAGCAGGGACACATCTGGAAACACCATATATTTT. This codes for CASRDTSGNTIYF. The chain recombines TRBV5-1 with TRBJ1-3; D perhaps matches TRBD1 (5 bases). The CDR3 sequence is 13 residues long. V dropped 5 bases and J dropped 1 base, with 7 bases sitting between them. Germline V gives CDR1 SGHRS, CDR2 YFSETQ.

The CDR3 sequence is CASSKKFISGNQPQHF. CDR3 coding DNA: TGTGCCAGTAGTAAGAAGTTCATTAGCGGCAATCAGCCCCAGCATTTT. V and J are TRBV19 and TRBJ1-5; no definite D call. V lost 4 bases, J lost 2 bases, and 15 bases lay in between. Germline V CDR1 and CDR2: LNHDA, SQIVND (reference sequence). The length of the CDR3 is 16 residues.

The chain carries TRBV5-6 and TRBJ2-7, with D possibly called TRBD1 or TRBD2 (5 bases each). Germline V gene data show CDR1 as SGHDT and CDR2 as YYEEEE. The length of the CDR3 is 15 residues. V dropped 5 bases and J dropped 3 bases, with 18 bases sitting between them. CDR3 sequence (DNA): TGTGCCAGCAGTCCTAAACCGGGACCCTACTACGAGCAGTACTTC. Encoded protein: CASSPKPGPYYEQYF.

The chain carries TRBV5-1 and TRBJ1-2; perhaps TRBD1 as D (5 bases). Trimming removed 3 bases from V and 0 bases from J, with 12 bases in between. The germline CDR1 and CDR2 sequences are SGHRS and YFSETQ. The CDR3 sequence is 15 residues long. CDR3 amino acids: CASSSFTGPNYGYTF. The CDR3 region has the DNA TGCGCCAGCAGCTCTTTTACGGGGCCTAACTATGGCTACACCTTC.

The CDR3 region has the DNA TGTGCCAGCAGATGGGACAGGGCTCAGCCCCAGCATTTT. Protein product: CASRWDRAQPQHF. The V call is TRBV6-5, the J call TRBJ1-5, with 9 bases fitting TRBD1. V was pared by 6 bases and J by 6 bases, with 3 bases of the junction left unmatched. The CDR3 is 13 amino acids. Germline-derived CDR1 and CDR2 are MNHEY and SVGAGI.

The chain joins TRBV19 to TRBJ2-2, with TRBD1 matching over 10 bases. The ends lost 2 bases at V and 3 bases at J; junction bases unmatched: 15. Germline CDR1 reads LNHDA; CDR2 reads SQIVND (reference sequence). The CDR3 loop spans 20 amino acids. CDR3 in DNA: TGTGCCAGTAGTATACCACCCCCCAGACAGGGGGCCCGAGACACCGGGGAGCTGTTTTTT. Translating gives CASSIPPPRQGARDTGELFF.

The chain employs TRBV25-1 and TRBJ1-2, with a weak D call TRBD1 (6 bases). V was trimmed by 7 bases and J by 7 bases, leaving 16 bases between them. The V gene's germline CDR1 is MGHDK and CDR2 SYGVNS. The length of the CDR3 is 13 residues. This CDR3 is CASTLGGGSGYTF. The CDR3, as DNA: TGTGCCAGCACCCTGGGAGGGGGTAGTGGCTACACCTTC.

The rearrangement uses TRBV4-1 and TRBJ1-1; maybe TRBD1 (5 bases). CDR1 is MGHRA, CDR2 YSYEKL, per germline. V gave up 0 bases and J gave up 2 bases, with 10 bases separating them. This CDR3 is 15 amino acids long. This CDR3 reads CASSQDEGRNTEAFF. The CDR3 DNA sequence: TGCGCCAGCAGCCAAGATGAGGGGCGTAACACTGAAGCTTTCTTT.

This clone has a handful of counts. This chain links TRBV3-1 (or the pseudogene TRBV3-2) with TRBJ2-2, with 7 nucleotides matching TRBD2. CDR3 length equals 14 residues. J gave up 4 bases and V 8 bases, and 7 bases lay outside the gene matches. Germline assignment: CDR1 LGHDT and CDR2 YNNKEL (reference sequence). The DNA of the CDR3 is TGTGCCAGCGGGGGGGGTGTTGGCACCGGGGAGCTGTTTTTT. It is translated as CASGGGVGTGELFF.

The V gene is TRBV11-3, the J gene TRBJ2-4; no definite D call. The CDR3 extends over 13 amino acids. The germline V and J ends were trimmed by 1 base and 9 bases, with 10 bases remaining between them. Germline V gene sequence: CDR1 SGHNT, CDR2 YENEEA. The DNA for the CDR3 is TGTGCCAGCAGCTTAGTCCCCGGCGGCATTCAGTACTTC. This codes for CASSLVPGGIQYF.